This T cell receptor beta chain comes out of a study of blood T cell repertoires in COVID-19. Assay used: immunoSEQ multiplex PCR; TCRdb lists only in-frame clones, some missing. The sample includes roughly 70,000 clones, approximately 80% of them seen just once. In germline, CDR1 is SGHRS, CDR2 YFSETQ. The germline V and J ends were trimmed by 8 bases and 0 bases, with 9 bases remaining between them. This CDR3 spans 14 amino acids. Sequenced sample: peripheral blood. The rearrangement joins TRBV5-1 to TRBJ2-6; D unresolved. This receptor was taken from a man in his 70s who had recovered from COVID-19. CDR3 DNA sequence: TGCGCCAGTAAATCTGTCTCTGGGGCCAACGTCCTGACTTTC. This sequence encodes CASKSVSGANVLTF.